The 28 T cell receptor beta chains in this list originate from one sample, sequenced in a study of blood T cell repertoires in COVID-19. Some clones are missing from TCRdb's copy, which holds only in-frame ones; the method was immunoSEQ multiplex PCR. Of 180,000 or so clones listed, nearly 90% are singletons. Sequenced: peripheral blood. These receptors all come from a middle-aged man with acute or convalescent COVID-19.

The rearrangement links TRBV4-3 to TRBJ1-5; D not resolved. V was trimmed by 9 bases and J by 3 bases, leaving 6 bases between them. The CDR3 contains 11 residues. From germline, CDR1 is LGHNA and CDR2 YSLEER. For the CDR3, the DNA is TGCGCCAGAATAAACAATCAGCCCCAGCATTTT. Protein product: CARINNQPQHF.

The rearrangement joins TRBV28 to TRBJ1-3; no clear D gene. Between the trimmed V and J ends, which lost 1 base and 0 bases, there was a span of 7 bases. Germline V gene sequence: CDR1 MDHEN, CDR2 SYDVKM. This CDR3 is 15 amino acids long. The CDR3 spells CASSLSGYSGNTIYF. CDR3 nucleotides: TGTGCCAGCAGTTTATCGGGGTACTCTGGAAACACCATATATTTT.

The chain has TRBV28 and TRBJ2-1; D is uncertain. With 7 bases removed from V and 2 bases from J, the gap between germline ends came to 15 bases. This CDR3 is built from 15 residues. Germline-derived CDR1 and CDR2 are MDHEN and SYDVKM. The CDR3 region is CASTRGGGTYNEQFF. The DNA for the CDR3 is TGTGCCAGCACCCGCGGTGGCGGAACCTACAATGAGCAGTTCTTC.

This chain joins TRBV11-2 and TRBJ2-3; D remains ambiguous. The J call may be incorrect, as the DNA end agrees better with TRBJ1-3. CDR1 and CDR2 (germline): SGHAT, FQNNGV. The CDR3 length is 15 residues. The CDR3 loop is CASSLLLAGSGSIYF. DNA for the CDR3: TGTGCCAGCAGCTTACTATTAGCGGGAAGCGGAAGCATATATTTT.

The V and J genes are TRBV6-5 and TRBJ2-7, with D tentatively TRBD1 (5 bases). Trimming stripped 0 bases from V and 6 bases from J, with 12 bases between. The germline gives CDR1 MNHEY, CDR2 SVGAGI. The CDR3 runs 14 residues. CDR3 amino acids: CASSYSGQGPEQYF. The CDR3 coding sequence is TGTGCCAGCAGTTACTCGGGGCAGGGTCCCGAGCAGTACTTC.

The chain uses TRBV5-1 and TRBJ2-3; 7 bases line up with TRBD2. Germline CDR1 and CDR2: SGHRS and YFSETQ. After removal of 4 bases from V and 5 bases from J, the junction contained 4 bases not matched to a gene. This CDR3 is built from 13 residues. The CDR3 coding sequence is TGCGCCAGCAGCACCTCTAGCGGAGATACGCAGTATTTT. Protein: CASSTSSGDTQYF.

V gene TRBV3-1 (or the pseudogene TRBV3-2) combines with J gene TRBJ2-5; 7 bases are a match to TRBD2. J gave up 4 bases and V 4 bases, and 12 bases lay outside the gene matches. The germline V gene has CDR1 LGHDT and CDR2 YNNKEL (reference sequence). The CDR3 spans 16 residues. CDR3 nucleotide sequence: TGTGCCAGCAGCCCAAGAGCGGGACGTGGACGAGAGACCCAGTACTTC. Translation: CASSPRAGRGRETQYF.

The chain carries TRBV19 and TRBJ1-5; maybe TRBD1 (6 bases). V lost 4 bases to trimming and J lost 5 bases, with 12 bases between them. The CDR3 length is 14 residues. Per germline, CDR1 LNHDA and CDR2 SQIVND (reference sequence). The CDR3 loop is CASSNRDIDQPQHF. CDR3 nucleotides: TGTGCCAGTAGTAACCGGGACATCGATCAGCCCCAGCATTTT. The full variable domain, in which reference TRBV19 and TRBJ1-5 provide the parts outside the CDR3, is DGGITQSPKYLFRKEGQNVTLSCEQNLNHDAMYWYRQDPGQGLRLIYYSQIVNDFQKGDIAEGYSVSREKKESFPLTVTSAQKNPTAFYLCASSNRDIDQPQHFGDGTRLSIL.

V is TRBV28 and J is TRBJ1-1, with D tentatively TRBD1 (6 bases). CDR3 length: 16 amino acids. Per germline, CDR1 MDHEN and CDR2 SYDVKM. The V end lost 5 bases, the J end lost 0 bases, and 16 bases lay between the germline ends. The CDR3 here is CASSLGGGQLNTEAFF. Here the CDR3 DNA reads TGTGCCAGCAGTCTCGGCGGGGGCCAGTTGAACACTGAAGCTTTCTTT.

CDR3 nucleotides: TGTGCCAGCAAGAGGACCGACAGGGTCTGGCAAGAGACCCAGTACTTC. This translates into CASKRTDRVWQETQYF. The chain recombines TRBV28 with TRBJ2-5; 7 bases line up with TRBD1. This CDR3 is built from 16 residues. Germline trimming cut 7 bases from V and 2 bases from J; bases unmatched to any gene: 13. Per the germline V gene, CDR1 is MDHEN and CDR2 is SYDVKM.

This chain joins TRBV6-5 and TRBJ2-5; TRBD1 matches at 8 bases. With 7 bases clipped from V and 9 bases from J, the junction kept 10 bases outside the gene matches. The CDR3 consists of 13 residues. The germline V gene encodes CDR1 MNHEY and CDR2 SVGAGI. The CDR3 here is CASTGQGVGPQYF. The CDR3 DNA is TGTGCCAGCACCGGACAGGGAGTAGGACCCCAGTACTTC.

The chain recombines TRBV11-2 with TRBJ2-7; D is uncertain. The CDR3 is 12 residues long. The V end lost 1 base, the J end lost 2 bases, and 3 bases lay between the germline ends. The V gene's germline CDR1 is SGHAT and CDR2 FQNNGV. In nucleotides, the CDR3 is TGTGCCAGCAGCTTAGGTACCTACGAGCAGTACTTC. Protein sequence: CASSLGTYEQYF. The whole variable domain, remainder taken from reference TRBV11-2 and TRBJ2-7, is EAGVAQSPRYKIIEKRQSVAFWCNPISGHATLYWYQQILGQGPKLLIQFQNNGVVDDSQLPKDRFSAERLKGVDSTLKIQPAKLEDSAVYLCASSLGTYEQYFGPGTRLTVT.

This clone was counted once. This chain links TRBV18 with TRBJ1-1, with 7 bases fitting TRBD1. The length of the CDR3 is 15 residues. The V and J ends lost 5 bases and 0 bases, in that order; junction bases with no gene match: 6. CDR1 is KGHSH and CDR2 is LQKENI in the germline V gene. The CDR3 loop is CASSLTGVLNTEAFF. In DNA, the CDR3 is TGTGCCAGCTCATTAACAGGGGTATTGAACACTGAAGCTTTCTTT. Full variable domain (missing parts from reference TRBV18 and TRBJ1-1): NAGVMQNPRHLVRRRGQEARLRCSPMKGHSHVYWYRQLPEEGLKFMVYLQKENIIDESGMPKERFSAEFPKEGPSILRIQQVVRGDSAAYFCASSLTGVLNTEAFFGQGTRLTVV.

The rearrangement links TRBV21-1 to TRBJ1-5; the D call in the table, TRBD1, was not verified against the DNA. TRBV21-1 is shown as a pseudogene. This CDR3 has 16 residues. CDR3 region: CASSKVYRPSNQPQHF. CDR3 DNA sequence: TGTGCCAGCAGCAAAGTTTACAGGCCGAGCAATCAGCCCCAGCATTTT.

The chain links TRBV5-1 to TRBJ2-7; possible D gene TRBD1, 6 bases. CDR1 is SGHRS, CDR2 YFSETQ, per germline. This CDR3 spans 17 amino acids. V lost 0 bases and J 2 bases, leaving 18 bases between the germline ends. For the CDR3, the DNA is TGCGCCAGCAGCTTGGAGCGCTACCGGGACATTACCTACGAGCAGTACTTC. Protein product: CASSLERYRDITYEQYF.

V gene TRBV28 combines with J gene TRBJ1-3; D perhaps matches TRBD1 (5 bases). The germline V gene encodes CDR1 MDHEN and CDR2 SYDVKM. The CDR3 contains 14 residues. V dropped 4 bases and J dropped 4 bases, with 11 bases sitting between them. The CDR3 spells CASSSWGVGNTIYF. The CDR3 bases are TGTGCCAGCAGTTCCTGGGGGGTAGGAAACACCATATATTTT.

V gene TRBV25-1 combines with J gene TRBJ1-2; 7 bases fit TRBD1. The CDR3 is 16 residues long. CDR1 and CDR2 from the germline V gene are MGHDK and SYGVNS. V lost 7 bases, J lost 4 bases, and 15 bases stayed unmatched. The CDR3, as DNA: TGTGCCAGCATCTTACCCCGGGACAGCGATTGCTATGGCTACACCTTC. Protein: CASILPRDSDCYGYTF.

As for this clone: The sample holds other DNA sequences that translate to the same CDR3. The genes are TRBV19 and TRBJ1-2; D not resolved. V gave up 2 bases and J gave up 0 bases, with 7 bases separating them. The CDR3 loop spans 14 amino acids. CDR1 and CDR2 (germline): LNHDA, SQIVND (reference sequence). The CDR3 region is CASSITETNYGYTF. The CDR3 region has the DNA TGTGCCAGTAGTATAACGGAGACTAACTATGGCTACACCTTC. Variable domain in full (rest from reference TRBV19 and TRBJ1-2): DGGITQSPKYLFRKEGQNVTLSCEQNLNHDAMYWYRQDPGQGLRLIYYSQIVNDFQKGDIAEGYSVSREKKESFPLTVTSAQKNPTAFYLCASSITETNYGYTFGSGTRLTVV.

This chain connects TRBV30 to TRBJ1-4; TRBD1 agrees at 8 bases. The CDR3 totals 14 residues. CDR1 and CDR2 (germline): GTSNPN, SVGIG (reference sequence). The V and J ends lost 5 bases and 5 bases, in that order; junction bases with no gene match: 7. CDR3 nucleotide sequence: TGTGCCTGGTGGAAAGGGACAGGCAATGAAAAACTGTTTTTT. Its translation is CAWWKGTGNEKLFF.

The chain joins TRBV5-1 to TRBJ2-1, with 10 positions matching TRBD2. V lost 6 bases and J lost 0; bases outside the gene matches: 9. From germline, CDR1 is SGHRS and CDR2 YFSETQ. This CDR3 has 17 amino acids. CDR3 sequence: CASNAGTSAFSYNEQFF. The CDR3 region has the DNA TGCGCCAGCAACGCCGGGACTAGCGCCTTCTCCTACAATGAGCAGTTCTTC.

The rearrangement joins TRBV28 to TRBJ1-2; no definite D call. With 5 bases removed from V and 6 bases from J, the gap between germline ends came to 13 bases. Germline-derived CDR1 and CDR2 are MDHEN and SYDVKM. This CDR3 is built from 13 residues. CDR3 in amino acids: CASSPGVRDGYTF. The CDR3 DNA follows: TGTGCCAGCAGTCCCGGGGTGAGAGATGGCTACACCTTC.

The V gene is TRBV7-8, the J gene TRBJ2-7; 10 bases are a match to TRBD2. Germline V lookup: CDR1 SGHVS, CDR2 FQNEAQ. This CDR3 is built from 13 residues. The V segment lost 7 bases and the J segment 1 base; nucleotides outside the gene matches: 1. The DNA of the CDR3 is TGTGCCAGCAAACTAGCGGGATCCTACGAGCAGTACTTC. Protein: CASKLAGSYEQYF.

V and J are TRBV27 and TRBJ2-2; TRBD2 matches 12 bases. V gave up 8 bases and J gave up 5 bases; unmatched junction bases: 9. In germline, CDR1 is MNHEY, CDR2 SMNVEV (reference sequence). The CDR3 is made up of 16 amino acids. The CDR3: CASGSLAGGGTGELFF. Written as DNA, the CDR3 is TGTGCCAGCGGGTCACTAGCGGGGGGAGGGACCGGGGAGCTGTTTTTT.

V gene TRBV5-1 combines with J gene TRBJ1-2; the D is unclear. Germline V gene data show CDR1 as SGHRS and CDR2 as YFSETQ. The CDR3 is 13 residues long. V was clipped by 2 bases and J by 2 bases, with 7 bases between them. This CDR3 reads CASSFEGNYGYTF. The CDR3 DNA is TGCGCCAGCAGCTTTGAGGGCAACTATGGCTACACCTTC.

This clone was observed a single time. The genes are TRBV6-4 and TRBJ2-1; unclear D gene. Germline CDR1 reads MRHNA; CDR2 reads SNTAGT. Trimming took off 0 bases at V and 10 bases at J, with 13 bases between the two ends. This CDR3 contains 14 residues. In nucleotides, the CDR3 is TGTGCCAGCAGTGACTCGCGATTACGCGGCGAGCAGTTCTTC. Amino acids: CASSDSRLRGEQFF.

The chain recombines TRBV19 with TRBJ2-7, with 9 bases aligning to TRBD2. Germline V gene data show CDR1 as LNHDA and CDR2 as SQIVND (reference sequence). The junction had 13 bases not matched to a gene; V was cut back by 10 bases and J by 3 bases. The CDR3 spans 15 residues. The CDR3 here is CATRAQLAGDYEQYF. The CDR3 region has the DNA TGTGCCACACGAGCCCAACTAGCGGGCGACTACGAGCAGTACTTC.

The rearrangement links TRBV30 to TRBJ2-3, with 7 bases lining up with TRBD1. CDR1 and CDR2 from the germline V gene are GTSNPN and SVGIG (reference sequence). CDR3 length: 13 amino acids. J lost 2 bases, V lost 4 bases, and 3 bases had no gene match. CDR3 residues: CAWIRGNTDTQYF. CDR3 in DNA: TGTGCCTGGATCAGGGGGAACACAGATACGCAGTATTTT.

This sequence joins TRBV21-1 and TRBJ2-7; the tabulated D call, TRBD1, remains unverified against the DNA. TRBV21-1 is an annotated pseudogene. The CDR3 is 12 residues long. CDR3: CARTVLPYEQYV. The CDR3, as DNA: TGTGCCAGGACAGTCCTCCCCTACGAGCAGTACGTC.